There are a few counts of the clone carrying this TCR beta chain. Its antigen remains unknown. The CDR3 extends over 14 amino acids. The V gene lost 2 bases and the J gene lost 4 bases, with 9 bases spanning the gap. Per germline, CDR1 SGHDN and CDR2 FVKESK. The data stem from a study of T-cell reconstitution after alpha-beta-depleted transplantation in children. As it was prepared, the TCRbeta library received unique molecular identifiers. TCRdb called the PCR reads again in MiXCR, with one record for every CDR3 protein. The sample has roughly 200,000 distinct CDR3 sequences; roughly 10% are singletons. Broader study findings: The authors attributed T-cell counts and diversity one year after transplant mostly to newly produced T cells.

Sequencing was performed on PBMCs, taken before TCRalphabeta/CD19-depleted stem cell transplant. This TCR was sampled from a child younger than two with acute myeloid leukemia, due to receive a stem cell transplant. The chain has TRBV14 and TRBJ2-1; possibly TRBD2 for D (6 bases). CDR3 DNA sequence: TGTGCCAGCAGCCAAATGACTAGATACAATGAGCAGTTCTTC. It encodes CASSQMTRYNEQFF. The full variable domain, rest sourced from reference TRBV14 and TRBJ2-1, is EAGVTQFPSHSVIEKGQTVTLRCDPISGHDNLYWYRRVMGKEIKFLLHFVKESKQDESGMPNNRFLAERTGGTYSTLKVQPAELEDSGVYFCASSQMTRYNEQFFGPGTRLTVL.